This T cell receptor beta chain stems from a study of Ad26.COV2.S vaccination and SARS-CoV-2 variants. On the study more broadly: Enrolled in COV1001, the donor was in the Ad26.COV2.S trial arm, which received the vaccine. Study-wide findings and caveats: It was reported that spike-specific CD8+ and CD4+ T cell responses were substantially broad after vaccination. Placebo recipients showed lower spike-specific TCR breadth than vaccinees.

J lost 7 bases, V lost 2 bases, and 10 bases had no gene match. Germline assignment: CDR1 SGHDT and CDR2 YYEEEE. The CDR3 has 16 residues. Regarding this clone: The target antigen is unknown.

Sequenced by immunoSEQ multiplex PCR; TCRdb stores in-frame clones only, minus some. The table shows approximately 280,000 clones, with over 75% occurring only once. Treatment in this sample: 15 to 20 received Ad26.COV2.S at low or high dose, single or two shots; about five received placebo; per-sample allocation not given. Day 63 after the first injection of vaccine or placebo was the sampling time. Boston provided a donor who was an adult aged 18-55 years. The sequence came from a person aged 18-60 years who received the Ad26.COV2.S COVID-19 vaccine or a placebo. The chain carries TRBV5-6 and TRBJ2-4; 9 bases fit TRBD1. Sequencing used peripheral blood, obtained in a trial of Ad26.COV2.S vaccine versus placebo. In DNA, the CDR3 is TGTGCCAGCAGCTTATCCGGGACAGGGACGGCGAACATTCAGTACTTC. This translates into CASSLSGTGTANIQYF.